The present entry profiles one T cell receptor (beta chain) with its context. The record originates from a study of PD-L1 blockade in urothelial cancer. The data were produced by immunoSEQ multiplex PCR, yet TCRdb's version contains in-frame clones alone and is incomplete. This table holds 70,000 to 80,000 clones, over 80% found once. Germline lookup yields CDR1 MDHEN and CDR2 SYDVKM. V was clipped by 2 bases and J by 2 bases; unmatched bases: 3. CDR3 length: 15 residues. The time point here: pretreatment peripheral blood. The chain couples TRBV28 to TRBJ2-1; 7 positions match TRBD2. The sequence was collected from a man aged 40-50 years with urothelial cancer. The material sequenced was PBMCs, taken around atezolizumab (anti-PD-L1) treatment. The CDR3 DNA sequence: TGTGCCAGCAGTTTACGCGGGAGAGCCTACAATGAGCAGTTCTTC. Protein: CASSLRGRAYNEQFF.